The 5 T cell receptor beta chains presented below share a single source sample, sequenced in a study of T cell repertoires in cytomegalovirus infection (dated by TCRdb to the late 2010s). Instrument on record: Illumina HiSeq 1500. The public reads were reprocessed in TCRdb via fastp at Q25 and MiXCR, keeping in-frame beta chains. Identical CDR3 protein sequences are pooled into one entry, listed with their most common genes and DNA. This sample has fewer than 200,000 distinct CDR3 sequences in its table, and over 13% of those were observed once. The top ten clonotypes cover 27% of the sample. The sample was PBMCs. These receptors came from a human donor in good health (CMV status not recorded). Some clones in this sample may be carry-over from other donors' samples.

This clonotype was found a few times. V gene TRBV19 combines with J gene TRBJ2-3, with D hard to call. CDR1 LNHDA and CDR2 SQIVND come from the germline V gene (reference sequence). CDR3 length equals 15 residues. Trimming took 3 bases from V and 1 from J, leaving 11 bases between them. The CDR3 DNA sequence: TGTGCCAGTAGTATGAGTGTGTCTGGCACAGATACGCAGTATTTT. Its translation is CASSMSVSGTDTQYF.

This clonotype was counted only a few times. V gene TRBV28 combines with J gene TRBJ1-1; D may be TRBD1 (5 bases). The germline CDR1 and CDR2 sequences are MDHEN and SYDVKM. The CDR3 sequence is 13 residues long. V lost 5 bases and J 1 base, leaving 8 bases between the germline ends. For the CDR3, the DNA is TGTGCCAGCAGTGGAGGACAGAACACTGAAGCTTTCTTT. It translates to CASSGGQNTEAFF.

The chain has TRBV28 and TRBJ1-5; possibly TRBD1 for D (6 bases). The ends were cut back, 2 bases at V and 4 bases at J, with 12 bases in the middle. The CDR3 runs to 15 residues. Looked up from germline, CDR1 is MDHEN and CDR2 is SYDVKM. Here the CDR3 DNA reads TGTGCCAGCAGTTTAACAGGGACCTTTAATCAGCCCCAGCATTTT. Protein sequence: CASSLTGTFNQPQHF.

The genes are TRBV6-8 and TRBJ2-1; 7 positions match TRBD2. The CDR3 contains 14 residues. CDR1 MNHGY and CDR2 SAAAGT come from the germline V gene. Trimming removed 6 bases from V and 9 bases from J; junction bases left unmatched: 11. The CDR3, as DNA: TGTGCCAGCAGAGTCGGCGGGAGTGACGCTGAGCAGTTCTTC. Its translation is CASRVGGSDAEQFF.

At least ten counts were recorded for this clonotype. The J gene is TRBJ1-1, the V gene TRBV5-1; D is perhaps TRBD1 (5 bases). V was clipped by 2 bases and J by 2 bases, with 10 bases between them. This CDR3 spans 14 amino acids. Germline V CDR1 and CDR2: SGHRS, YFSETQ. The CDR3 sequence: CASSFSDINTEAFF. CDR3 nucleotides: TGCGCCAGCAGCTTTTCGGACATCAACACTGAAGCTTTCTTT.